The present T cell receptor (beta chain) was sequenced within a study of cytomegalovirus exposure and HLA in healthy donors. General study results and limits: V- and J-gene trimming of TCR beta was linked (in a later analysis) to a missense DCLRE1C variant.

Concerning this clone: Antigen unknown.

A multiplex PCR was run with 60 Vbeta primers and 13 Jbeta primers. Profiled with immunoSEQ multiplex PCR; TCRdb holds only in-frame clones, not every one. The data contain tens of thousands of clones, approximately 80% of them singletons. Germline values: CDR1 SGHNT, CDR2 YYREEE (reference sequence). The CDR3 has 18 amino acids. The V gene end was trimmed by 4 bases and the J gene end by 2 bases; junction bases not matched to a gene: 14. The TCR comes from a woman under 40 in good health and CMV-seronegative. This rearrangement joins TRBV5-4 to TRBJ2-2; 7 bases fit TRBD1. Sample: PBMCs. The CDR3 nucleotides read TGTGCCAGCAGCCCAAACAGGGGTAGAGGGAGAAACACCGGGGAGCTGTTTTTT. This gives the protein CASSPNRGRGRNTGELFF.